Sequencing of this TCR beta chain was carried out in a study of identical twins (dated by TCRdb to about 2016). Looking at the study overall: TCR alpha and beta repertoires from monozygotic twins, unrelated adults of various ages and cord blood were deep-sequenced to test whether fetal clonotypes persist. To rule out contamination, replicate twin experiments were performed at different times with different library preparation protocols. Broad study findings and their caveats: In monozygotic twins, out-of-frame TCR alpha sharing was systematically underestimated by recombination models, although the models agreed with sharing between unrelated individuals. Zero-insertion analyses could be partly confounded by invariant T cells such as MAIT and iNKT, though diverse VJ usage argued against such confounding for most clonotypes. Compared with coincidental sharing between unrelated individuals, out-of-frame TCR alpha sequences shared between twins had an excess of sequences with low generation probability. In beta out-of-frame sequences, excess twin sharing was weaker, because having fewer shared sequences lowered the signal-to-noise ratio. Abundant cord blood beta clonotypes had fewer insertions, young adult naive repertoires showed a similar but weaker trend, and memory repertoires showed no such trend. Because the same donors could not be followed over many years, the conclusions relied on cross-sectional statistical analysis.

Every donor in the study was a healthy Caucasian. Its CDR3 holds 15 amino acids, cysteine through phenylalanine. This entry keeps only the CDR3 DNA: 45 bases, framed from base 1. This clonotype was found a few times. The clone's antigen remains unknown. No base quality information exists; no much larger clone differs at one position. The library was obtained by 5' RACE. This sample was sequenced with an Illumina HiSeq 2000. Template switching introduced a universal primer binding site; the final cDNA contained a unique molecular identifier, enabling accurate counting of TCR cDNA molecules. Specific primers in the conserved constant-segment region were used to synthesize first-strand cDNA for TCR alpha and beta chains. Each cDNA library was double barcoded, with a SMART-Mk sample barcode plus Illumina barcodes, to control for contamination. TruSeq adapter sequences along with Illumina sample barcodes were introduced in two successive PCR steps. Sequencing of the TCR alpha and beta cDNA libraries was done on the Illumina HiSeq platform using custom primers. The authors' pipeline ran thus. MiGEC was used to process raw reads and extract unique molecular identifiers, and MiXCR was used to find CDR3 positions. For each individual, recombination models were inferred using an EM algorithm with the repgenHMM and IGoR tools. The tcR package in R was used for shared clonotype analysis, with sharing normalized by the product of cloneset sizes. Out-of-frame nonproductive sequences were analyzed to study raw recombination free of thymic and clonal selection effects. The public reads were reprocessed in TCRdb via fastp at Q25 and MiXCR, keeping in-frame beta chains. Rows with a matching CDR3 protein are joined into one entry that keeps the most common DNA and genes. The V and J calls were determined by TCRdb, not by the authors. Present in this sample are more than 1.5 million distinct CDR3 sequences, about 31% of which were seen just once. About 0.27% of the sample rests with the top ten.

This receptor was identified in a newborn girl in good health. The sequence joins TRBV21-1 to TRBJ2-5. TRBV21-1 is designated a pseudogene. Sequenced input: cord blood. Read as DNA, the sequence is TGTGCCAGCAGCGACGAAACGGGGGTACAAGAGACCCAGTACTTC. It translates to CASSDETGVQETQYF.